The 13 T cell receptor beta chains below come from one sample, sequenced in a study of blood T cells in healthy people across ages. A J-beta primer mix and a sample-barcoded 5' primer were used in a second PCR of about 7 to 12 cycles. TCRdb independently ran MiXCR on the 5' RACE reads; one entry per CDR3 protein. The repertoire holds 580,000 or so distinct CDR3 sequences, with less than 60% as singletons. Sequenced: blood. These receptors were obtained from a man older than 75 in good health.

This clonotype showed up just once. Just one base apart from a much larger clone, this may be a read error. The CDR3 DNA is TGTGCCAGCAAGAGCAATGAGCAGTTCTTC. Protein product: CASKSNEQFF. The chain is built from TRBV6-6 and TRBJ2-1; D is undetermined. CDR3 length: 10 residues. Germline V lookup: CDR1 MNHNY, CDR2 SVGAGI (reference sequence). The V end lost 7 bases, the J end lost 6 bases, and 4 bases lay between the germline ends.

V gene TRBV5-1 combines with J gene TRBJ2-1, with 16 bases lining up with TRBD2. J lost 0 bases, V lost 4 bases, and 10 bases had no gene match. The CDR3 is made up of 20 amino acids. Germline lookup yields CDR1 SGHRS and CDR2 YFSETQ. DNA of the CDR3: TGCGCCAGCAGCCAATGGACGGGACTAGCGGGAGGGAGCTCCTACAATGAGCAGTTCTTC. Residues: CASSQWTGLAGGSSYNEQFF. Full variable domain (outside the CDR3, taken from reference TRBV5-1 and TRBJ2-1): KAGVTQTPRYLIKTRGQQVTLSCSPISGHRSVSWYQQTPGQGLQFLFEYFSETQRNKGNFPGRFSGRQFSNSRSEMNVSTLELGDSALYLCASSQWTGLAGGSSYNEQFFGPGTRLTVL.

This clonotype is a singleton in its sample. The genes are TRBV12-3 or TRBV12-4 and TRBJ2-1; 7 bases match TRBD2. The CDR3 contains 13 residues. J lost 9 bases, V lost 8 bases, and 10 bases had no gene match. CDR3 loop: CASRGDSVGEQFF. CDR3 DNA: TGTGCCAGCCGGGGGGATTCGGTGGGTGAGCAGTTCTTC.

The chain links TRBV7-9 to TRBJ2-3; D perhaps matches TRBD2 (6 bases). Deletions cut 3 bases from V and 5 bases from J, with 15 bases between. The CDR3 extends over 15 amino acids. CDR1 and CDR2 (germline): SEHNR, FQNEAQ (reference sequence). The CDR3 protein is CASSFGGVRGDTQYF. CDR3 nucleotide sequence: TGTGCCAGCAGCTTCGGAGGGGTTAGAGGAGATACGCAGTATTTT.

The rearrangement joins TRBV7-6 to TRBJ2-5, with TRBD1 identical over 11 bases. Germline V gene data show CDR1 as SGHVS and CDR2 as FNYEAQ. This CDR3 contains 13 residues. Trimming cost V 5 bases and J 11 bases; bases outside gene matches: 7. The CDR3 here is CASSNPGQGEQYF. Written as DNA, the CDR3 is TGTGCCAGCAGCAACCCGGGACAGGGGGAGCAGTACTTC.

CDR3 loop: CASSYAGTGAREQYF. DNA of the CDR3: TGTGCCAGCAGCTATGCCGGGACAGGGGCTCGGGAGCAGTACTTC. The chain employs TRBV9 and TRBJ2-5; 10 bases fit TRBD1. The CDR3 length is 15 residues. With V trimmed by 4 bases and J by 11 bases, 14 bases remained unmatched. Germline values: CDR1 SGDLS, CDR2 YYNGEE.

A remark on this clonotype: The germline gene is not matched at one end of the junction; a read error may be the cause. The CDR3 is CVSYIGGSGNTIYF. CDR3 DNA sequence: TGTGTCAGCTATATAGGGGGCTCTGGAAACACCATATATTTT. The chain is built from TRBV6-6 and TRBJ1-3; TRBD1 is a possible D gene (6 bases). Germline V CDR1 and CDR2: MNHNY, SVGAGI (reference sequence). This CDR3 is built from 14 residues.

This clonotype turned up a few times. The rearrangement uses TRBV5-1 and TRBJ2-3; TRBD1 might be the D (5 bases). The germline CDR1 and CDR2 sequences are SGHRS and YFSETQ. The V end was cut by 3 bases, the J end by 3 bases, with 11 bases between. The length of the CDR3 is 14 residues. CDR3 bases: TGCGCCAGCAGCTGGGGCACCGGGACAGATACGCAGTATTTT. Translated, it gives CASSWGTGTDTQYF.

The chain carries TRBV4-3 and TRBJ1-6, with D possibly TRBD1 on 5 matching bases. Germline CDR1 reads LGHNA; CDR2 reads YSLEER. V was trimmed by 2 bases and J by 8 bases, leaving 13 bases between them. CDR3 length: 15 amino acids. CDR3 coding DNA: TGCGCCAGCAGCCAAAAAGGGACCGGCGATTCACCCCTCCACTTT. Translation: CASSQKGTGDSPLHF.

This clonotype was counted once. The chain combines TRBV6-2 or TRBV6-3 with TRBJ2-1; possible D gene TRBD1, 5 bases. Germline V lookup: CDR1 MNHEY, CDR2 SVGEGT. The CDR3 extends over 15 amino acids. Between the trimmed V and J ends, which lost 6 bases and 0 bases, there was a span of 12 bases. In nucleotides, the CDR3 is TGTGCCAGCAGCCCCCGACAGCGCTCCTACAATGAGCAGTTCTTC. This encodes CASSPRQRSYNEQFF.

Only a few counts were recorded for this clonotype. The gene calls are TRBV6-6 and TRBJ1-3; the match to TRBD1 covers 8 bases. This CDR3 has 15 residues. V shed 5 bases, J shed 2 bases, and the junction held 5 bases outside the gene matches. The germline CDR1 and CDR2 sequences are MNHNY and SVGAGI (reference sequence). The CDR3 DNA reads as TGTGCCAGCAGTCCAACAGGGGGGACTGGAAACACCATATATTTT. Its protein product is CASSPTGGTGNTIYF.

The DNA for the CDR3 is TGTGCCAGCAGTTACTCGCGGCGTCAGCCCACCGGGGAGCTGTTTTTT. Protein product: CASSYSRRQPTGELFF. J is TRBJ2-2 and V is TRBV6-6; no firm D call. The CDR3 consists of 16 residues. Trimming took 0 bases from V and 4 from J, leaving 12 bases between them. In germline, CDR1 is MNHNY, CDR2 SVGAGI (reference sequence).

The CDR3 bases are TGTGCCAGCTTCCCCGGGACTAGCGGCAAAGAGACCCAGTACTTC. This encodes CASFPGTSGKETQYF. The V and J genes are TRBV28 and TRBJ2-5; 11 nucleotides agree with TRBD2. The CDR3 is made up of 15 amino acids. CDR1 and CDR2 (germline): MDHEN, SYDVKM. J was trimmed by 3 bases and V by 8 bases; bases with no gene match: 8.